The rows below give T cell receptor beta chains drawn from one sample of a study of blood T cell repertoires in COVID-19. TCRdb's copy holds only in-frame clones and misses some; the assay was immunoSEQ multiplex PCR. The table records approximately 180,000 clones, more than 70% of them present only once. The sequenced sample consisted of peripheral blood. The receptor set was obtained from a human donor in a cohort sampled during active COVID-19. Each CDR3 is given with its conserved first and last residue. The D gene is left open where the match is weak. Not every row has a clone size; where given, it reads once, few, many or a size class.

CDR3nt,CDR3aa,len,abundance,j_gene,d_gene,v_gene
TGTGCCAGCAGTTCCGGGAGCGCTTTCTATGGCTACACCTTC,CASSSGSAFYGYTF,14,NA,TRBJ1-2,NA,TRBV2
TGTGCCAGTGCAGCCGGGAGCACTGAAGCTTTCTTT,CASAAGSTEAFF,12,NA,TRBJ1-1,NA,TRBV19
TGTGCCAGCTCATACCAAGACAGGGGGAGCAATCAGCCCCAGCATTTT,CASSYQDRGSNQPQHF,16,NA,TRBJ1-5,TRBD1,TRBV18
TGTGCCAGCAGCCGGACTAGCGGGGTAGCCGCAGATACGCAGTATTTT,CASSRTSGVAADTQYF,16,NA,TRBJ2-3,TRBD2,TRBV5-5
TGCGCCAGCAGCTCCGGACAGGGCCTCTCCTACAATGAGCAGTTCTTC,CASSSGQGLSYNEQFF,16,NA,TRBJ2-1,TRBD1,TRBV5-1
TGTGCCAGCAGTTTCCATGGGGAGCCCTACGAGCAGTACTTC,CASSFHGEPYEQYF,14,NA,TRBJ2-7,NA,TRBV27
TGCGCCAGCAGCCCCGGGACAGGGAGGGCAAACACTGAAGCTTTCTTT,CASSPGTGRANTEAFF,16,NA,TRBJ1-1,TRBD1,TRBV5-1
TGCGCCAGCAGCCAGTGGACTGGAGAGACCCAGTACTTC,CASSQWTGETQYF,13,NA,TRBJ2-5,NA,TRBV4-1
TGTGCCAGCAGCTTAGGGGTGACAGGGTATACTGGCTACACCTTC,CASSLGVTGYTGYTF,15,NA,TRBJ1-2,TRBD1,TRBV11-2
TGTGCCAGCGGGACAGGGGAGCCCTACAATGAGCAGTTCTTC,CASGTGEPYNEQFF,14,NA,TRBJ2-1,TRBD1,TRBV9
TGTGCCACCTCCGCGGGAGGGGGTACCGGGGAGCTGTTTTTT,CATSAGGGTGELFF,14,NA,TRBJ2-2,TRBD2,TRBV27
TGTGCCAGCAGCTTTGGCGGGGGGCAGCACAATGAGCAGTTCTTC,CASSFGGGQHNEQFF,15,once,TRBJ2-1,TRBD2,TRBV7-2
TGCGCCAGCAGCCAAGATAGAGGGATAAGTGAAAAACTGTTTTTT,CASSQDRGISEKLFF,15,once,TRBJ1-4,NA,TRBV4-3
TGTGCCAGCAGTCCTCTACTCTCCTACGAGCAGTACTTC,CASSPLLSYEQYF,13,NA,TRBJ2-7,NA,TRBV12-3/TRBV12-4
TGTGCCAGCAGCGTAGCTGGTAGCGTAACCTACAATGAGCAGTTCTTC,CASSVAGSVTYNEQFF,16,NA,TRBJ2-1,NA,TRBV9
TGTGCCAGCAGCACGTTTAGCGGGGGGCTCACAGATACGCAGTATTTT,CASSTFSGGLTDTQYF,16,once,TRBJ2-3,TRBD2,TRBV5-4
TGTGCCACCAGCAGAGCCAGGGGGATTTTATCAGATACGCAGTATTTT,CATSRARGILSDTQYF,16,NA,TRBJ2-3,TRBD1,TRBV15
TGCGCCAGCAGCTTTCAGGGGATAGGGTCAACTAATGAAAAACTGTTTTTT,CASSFQGIGSTNEKLFF,17,NA,TRBJ1-4,NA,TRBV5-1
TGTGCCAGCAGTTTAGAGGGGACAGGGGATTCACCCCTCCACTTT,CASSLEGTGDSPLHF,15,few,TRBJ1-6,TRBD1,TRBV27
TGCAGCGTCGACAGGGGAACAGATACGCAGTATTTT,CSVDRGTDTQYF,12,NA,TRBJ2-3,TRBD1,TRBV29-1
TGTGCCAGCAGCCCCAGGGGGCGTGAAAGGAATGAGCAGTTCTTC,CASSPRGRERNEQFF,15,once,TRBJ2-1,TRBD1,TRBV7-9
TGTGCCTGGAGTCAATCAGACAGGGGCGGCTACACCTTC,CAWSQSDRGGYTF,13,few,TRBJ1-2,TRBD1,TRBV30
TGTGCCAGCAGCCTGGGACTGGCGGTGGAGCAGTACTTC,CASSLGLAVEQYF,13,NA,TRBJ2-7,NA,TRBV11-2
TGTGCCAGCAGCCGCCGGGAGCAAAATCACGAGCAGTACTTC,CASSRREQNHEQYF,14,NA,TRBJ2-7,NA,TRBV14
TGTGCCAGCAGCTTGGGGCCTAATTCACCCCTCCACTTT,CASSLGPNSPLHF,13,few,TRBJ1-6,NA,TRBV5-8
TGTGCCAGCAGCTTATATCCGGGACACTCTAAGAATAGCAATCAGCCCCAGCATTTT,CASSLYPGHSKNSNQPQHF,19,NA,TRBJ1-5,NA,TRBV7-6
TGTGCCATACGTAACGGCAGGACGAACACCGGGGAGCTGTTTTTT,CAIRNGRTNTGELFF,15,few,TRBJ2-2,NA,TRBV7-9
TGTGCCAGCAGTGATGGAGCGGGGGGGTACAAGGCTCCAGATACGCAGTATTTT,CASSDGAGGYKAPDTQYF,18,NA,TRBJ2-3,TRBD2,TRBV2
TGTGCCAGCAGTTTGGGTGAGGGGGCGCCCAATGAGCAGTTCTTC,CASSLGEGAPNEQFF,15,NA,TRBJ2-1,TRBD1,TRBV28
TGTGCCAGCTCACCATCCACTAGCATGAGAACCCTAAGCACAGATACGCAGTATTTT,CASSPSTSMRTLSTDTQYF,19,NA,TRBJ2-3,NA,TRBV18
TGTGCCAGCAGTTACCGGGTCCTGCGGCGAGCAATGGGGCAGTTCTTC,CASSYRVLRRAMGQFF,16,NA,TRBJ2-1,NA,TRBV6-2/TRBV6-3
TGTGCCAGCAGCGTCGGACAGGACACTGAAGCTTTCTTT,CASSVGQDTEAFF,13,NA,TRBJ1-1,TRBD1,TRBV9
TGTGCCAGCAGTCGGACTCCTCTCGAGCAGTACTTC,CASSRTPLEQYF,12,NA,TRBJ2-7,NA,TRBV6-2/TRBV6-3
TGTGCCAGCAGCCCTAGCGGGACTGTCTCCTACGAGCAGTACTTC,CASSPSGTVSYEQYF,15,NA,TRBJ2-7,TRBD2,TRBV9
TGTGCCAGCACTTCACCTGGGACAGGGGGGAATGAGCAGTTCTTC,CASTSPGTGGNEQFF,15,NA,TRBJ2-1,TRBD1,TRBV27
TGTGCCACCAGTGATCCGAGAGCGGGAGGAGAGACCCAGTACTTC,CATSDPRAGGETQYF,15,NA,TRBJ2-5,TRBD2,TRBV24-1
TGTGCCAGCAGTTTATCCTCGACAGGGAATGGCTACACCTTC,CASSLSSTGNGYTF,14,NA,TRBJ1-2,TRBD1,TRBV28
TGTGCCAGCAGTTGGACAGCCTCCTACGAGCAGTACTTC,CASSWTASYEQYF,13,NA,TRBJ2-7,NA,TRBV28
TGTGCCAGTAGTATGGACAGGGTGGGCTATGGCTACACCTTC,CASSMDRVGYGYTF,14,NA,TRBJ1-2,TRBD1,TRBV19
TGTGCCAGCAGTTTGACAGGACAAACCTCAAACATTCAGTACTTC,CASSLTGQTSNIQYF,15,NA,TRBJ2-4,NA,TRBV6-2/TRBV6-3
TGTGCCAGCAGCCTGGACTGGGGTAACACTGAAGCTTTCTTT,CASSLDWGNTEAFF,14,many,TRBJ1-1,NA,TRBV11-2
TGTGCCAGCAGCGTAGCCCAGGGGGCCAATTCACCCCTCCACTTT,CASSVAQGANSPLHF,15,NA,TRBJ1-6,TRBD1,TRBV9
TGTGCCAGCAGTTTATACCCGCTCGCGGGAGGGCCGGGGGCCAACGTCCTGACTTTC,CASSLYPLAGGPGANVLTF,19,NA,TRBJ2-6,TRBD2,TRBV28
TGTGCCAGCAGCTCAGGGACTAGGTTTAACACTGAAGCTTTCTTT,CASSSGTRFNTEAFF,15,NA,TRBJ1-1,NA,TRBV11-2
TGCGCCAGCAGCCTGGGACAGGGGGGGGGCTCTGGGGCCAACGTCCTGACTTTC,CASSLGQGGGSGANVLTF,18,NA,TRBJ2-6,TRBD1,TRBV4-1
TGTGCCAGCACAAACCAACCCATGAGCGGGGGGCGGGGCACCGGGGAGCTGTTTTTT,CASTNQPMSGGRGTGELFF,19,NA,TRBJ2-2,TRBD2,TRBV19
TGTGCCAGTAGTCTCCGGACAGGCTCCAATCAGCCCCAGCATTTT,CASSLRTGSNQPQHF,15,NA,TRBJ1-5,TRBD1,TRBV19
TGCGCCAGCAGCGCGGACAGGGTTACGGAGACCCAGTACTTC,CASSADRVTETQYF,14,NA,TRBJ2-5,TRBD1,TRBV5-1